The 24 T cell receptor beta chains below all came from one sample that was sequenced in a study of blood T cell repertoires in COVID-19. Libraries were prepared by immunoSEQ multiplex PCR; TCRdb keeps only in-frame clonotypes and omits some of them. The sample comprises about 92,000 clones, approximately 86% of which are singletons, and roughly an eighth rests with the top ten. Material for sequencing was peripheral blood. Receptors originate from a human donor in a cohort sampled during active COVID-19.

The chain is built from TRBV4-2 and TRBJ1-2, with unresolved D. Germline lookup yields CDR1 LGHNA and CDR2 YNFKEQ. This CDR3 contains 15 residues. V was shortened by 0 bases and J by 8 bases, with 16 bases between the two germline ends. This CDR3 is CASSQDRNSGSGYTF. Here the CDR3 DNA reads TGTGCCAGCAGCCAAGATAGAAACAGCGGTTCCGGCTACACCTTC.

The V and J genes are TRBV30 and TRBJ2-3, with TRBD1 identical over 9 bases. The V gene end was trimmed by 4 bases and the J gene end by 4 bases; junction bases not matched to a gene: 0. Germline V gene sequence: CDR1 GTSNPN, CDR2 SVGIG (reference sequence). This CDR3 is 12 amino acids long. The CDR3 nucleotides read TGTGCCTGGAACAGGGGGCCAGATACGCAGTATTTT. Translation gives CAWNRGPDTQYF.

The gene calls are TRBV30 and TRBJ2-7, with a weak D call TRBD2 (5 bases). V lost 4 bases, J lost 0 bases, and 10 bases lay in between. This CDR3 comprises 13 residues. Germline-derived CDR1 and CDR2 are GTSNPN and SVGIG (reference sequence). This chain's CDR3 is CAWNGESSYEQYF. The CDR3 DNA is TGTGCCTGGAACGGGGAAAGCTCCTACGAGCAGTACTTC.

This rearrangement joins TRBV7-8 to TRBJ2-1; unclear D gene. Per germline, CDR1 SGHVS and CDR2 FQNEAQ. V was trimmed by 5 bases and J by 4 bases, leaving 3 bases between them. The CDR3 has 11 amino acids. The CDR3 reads CASSPYNEQFF. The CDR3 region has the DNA TGTGCCAGCAGCCCATACAATGAGCAGTTCTTC.

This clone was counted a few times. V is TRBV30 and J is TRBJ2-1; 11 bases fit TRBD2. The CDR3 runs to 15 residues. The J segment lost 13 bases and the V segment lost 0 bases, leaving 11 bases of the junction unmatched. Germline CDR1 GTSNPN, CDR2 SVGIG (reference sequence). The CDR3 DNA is TGTGCCTGGAGTGTAACGGGACTAGCGGAGAGAGCTCAGTTCTTC. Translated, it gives CAWSVTGLAERAQFF. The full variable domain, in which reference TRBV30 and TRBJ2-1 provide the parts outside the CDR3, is SQTIHQWPATLVQPVGSPLSLECTVEGTSNPNLYWYRQAAGRGLQLLFYSVGIGQISSEVPQNLSASRPQDRQFILSSKKLLLSDSGFYLCAWSVTGLAERAQFFGPGTRLTVL.

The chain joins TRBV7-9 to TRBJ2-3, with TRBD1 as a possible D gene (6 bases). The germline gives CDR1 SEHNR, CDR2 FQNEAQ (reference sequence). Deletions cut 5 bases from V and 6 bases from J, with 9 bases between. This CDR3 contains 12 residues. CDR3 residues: CASSPRGDTQYF. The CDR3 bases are TGTGCCAGCAGCCCGAGGGGGGATACGCAGTATTTT.

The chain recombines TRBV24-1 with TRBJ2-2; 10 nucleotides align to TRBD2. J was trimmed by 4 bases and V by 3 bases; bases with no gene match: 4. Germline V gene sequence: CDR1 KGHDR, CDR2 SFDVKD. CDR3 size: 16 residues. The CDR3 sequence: CATSDLAGVGTGELFF. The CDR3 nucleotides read TGTGCCACCAGTGATCTAGCGGGAGTGGGCACCGGGGAGCTGTTTTTT.

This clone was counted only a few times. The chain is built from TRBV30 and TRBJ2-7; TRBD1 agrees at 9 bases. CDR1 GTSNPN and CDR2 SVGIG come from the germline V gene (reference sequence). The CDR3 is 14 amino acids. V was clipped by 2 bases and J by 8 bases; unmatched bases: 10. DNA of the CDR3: TGTGCCTGGAGTTCGGGACAGGGACATATGAAGCAGTACTTC. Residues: CAWSSGQGHMKQYF.

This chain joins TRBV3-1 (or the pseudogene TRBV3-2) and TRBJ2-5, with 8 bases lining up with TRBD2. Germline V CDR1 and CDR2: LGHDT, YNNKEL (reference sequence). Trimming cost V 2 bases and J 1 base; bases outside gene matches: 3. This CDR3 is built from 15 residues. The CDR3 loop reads CASSQFSGVQETQYF. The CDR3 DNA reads TGTGCCAGCAGCCAATTTAGCGGGGTCCAAGAGACCCAGTACTTC.

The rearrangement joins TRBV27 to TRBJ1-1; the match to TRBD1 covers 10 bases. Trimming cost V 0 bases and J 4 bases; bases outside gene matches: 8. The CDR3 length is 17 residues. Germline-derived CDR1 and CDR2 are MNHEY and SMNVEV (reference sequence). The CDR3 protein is CASSLSRQGARSTEAFF. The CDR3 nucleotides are TGTGCCAGCAGTTTATCTCGACAGGGGGCGAGGAGCACTGAAGCTTTCTTT.

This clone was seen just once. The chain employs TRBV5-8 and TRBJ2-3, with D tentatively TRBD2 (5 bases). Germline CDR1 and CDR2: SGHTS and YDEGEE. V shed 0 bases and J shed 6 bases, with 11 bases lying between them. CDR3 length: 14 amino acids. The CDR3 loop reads CASSLDLAGDTQYF. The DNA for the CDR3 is TGTGCCAGCAGCTTGGATCTAGCAGGCGATACGCAGTATTTT. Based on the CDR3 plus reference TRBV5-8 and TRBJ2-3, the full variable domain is EAGVTQSPTHLIKTRGQQATLRCSPISGHTSVYWYQQALGLGLQFLLWYDEGEERNRGNFPPRFSGRQFPNYSSELNVNALELEDSALYLCASSLDLAGDTQYFGPGTRLTVL.

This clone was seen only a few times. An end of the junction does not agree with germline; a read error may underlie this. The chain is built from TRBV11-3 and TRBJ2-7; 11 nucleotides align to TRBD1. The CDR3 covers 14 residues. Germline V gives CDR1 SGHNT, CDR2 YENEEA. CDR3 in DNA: TGTGCCAGCAGCTCCCAATACTCCGGACAGGGGGCCATCTTC. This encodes CASSSQYSGQGAIF. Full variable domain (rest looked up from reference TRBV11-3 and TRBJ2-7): EAGVVQSPRYKIIEKKQPVAFWCNPISGHNTLYWYLQNLGQGPELLIRYENEEAVDDSQLPKDRFSAERLKGVDSTLKIQPAELGDSAVYLCASSSQYSGQGAIFGPGTRLTVT.

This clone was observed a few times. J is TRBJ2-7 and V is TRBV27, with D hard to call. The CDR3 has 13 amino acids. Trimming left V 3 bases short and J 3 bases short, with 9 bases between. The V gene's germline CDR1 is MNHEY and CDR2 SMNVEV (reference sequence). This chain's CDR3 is CASSFGQVYEQYF. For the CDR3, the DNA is TGTGCCAGCAGTTTCGGCCAGGTCTACGAGCAGTACTTC.

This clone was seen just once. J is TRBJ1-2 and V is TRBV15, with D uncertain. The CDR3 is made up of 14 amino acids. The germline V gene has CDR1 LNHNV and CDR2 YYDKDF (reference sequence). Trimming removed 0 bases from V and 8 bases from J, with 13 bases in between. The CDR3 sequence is CATSRDSGPSGYTF. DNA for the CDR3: TGTGCCACCAGCAGAGATTCAGGCCCCAGCGGCTACACCTTC.

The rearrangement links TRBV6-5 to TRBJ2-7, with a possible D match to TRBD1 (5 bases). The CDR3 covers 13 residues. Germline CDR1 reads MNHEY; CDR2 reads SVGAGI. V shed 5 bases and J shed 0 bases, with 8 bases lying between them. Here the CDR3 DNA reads TGTGCCAGCAGTCAGGGCGGCTCCTACGAGCAGTACTTC. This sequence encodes CASSQGGSYEQYF.

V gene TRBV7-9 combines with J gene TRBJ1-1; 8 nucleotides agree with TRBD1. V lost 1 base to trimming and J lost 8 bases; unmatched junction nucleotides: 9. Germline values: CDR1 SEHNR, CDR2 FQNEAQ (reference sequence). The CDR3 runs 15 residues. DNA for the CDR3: TGTGCCAGCAGCTTAGAGGTAGGCAGGGGGCGAGAAGCTTTCTTT. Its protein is CASSLEVGRGREAFF.

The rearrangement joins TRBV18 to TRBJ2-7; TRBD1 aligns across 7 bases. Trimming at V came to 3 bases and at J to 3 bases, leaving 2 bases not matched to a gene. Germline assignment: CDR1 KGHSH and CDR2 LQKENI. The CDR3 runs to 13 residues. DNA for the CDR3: TGTGCCAGCTCACCGTACAGGGGCTACGAGCAGTACTTC. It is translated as CASSPYRGYEQYF.

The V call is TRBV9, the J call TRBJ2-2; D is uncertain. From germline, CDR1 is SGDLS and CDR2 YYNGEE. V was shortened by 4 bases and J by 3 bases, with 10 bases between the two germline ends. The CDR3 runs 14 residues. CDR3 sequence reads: CASSPDLYTGELFF. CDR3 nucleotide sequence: TGTGCCAGCAGCCCAGACTTGTACACCGGGGAGCTGTTTTTT. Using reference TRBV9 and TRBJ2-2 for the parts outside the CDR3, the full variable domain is DSGVTQTPKHLITATGQRVTLRCSPRSGDLSVYWYQQSLDQGLQFLIQYYNGEERAKGNILERFSAQQFPDLHSELNLSSLELGDSALYFCASSPDLYTGELFFGEGSRLTVL.

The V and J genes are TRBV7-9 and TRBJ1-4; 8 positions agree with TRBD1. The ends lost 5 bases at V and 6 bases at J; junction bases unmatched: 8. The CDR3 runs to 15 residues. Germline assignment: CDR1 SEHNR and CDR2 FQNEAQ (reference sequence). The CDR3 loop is CASSPDRGGHEKLFF. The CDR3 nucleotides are TGTGCCAGCAGCCCAGACAGGGGCGGGCATGAAAAACTGTTTTTT.

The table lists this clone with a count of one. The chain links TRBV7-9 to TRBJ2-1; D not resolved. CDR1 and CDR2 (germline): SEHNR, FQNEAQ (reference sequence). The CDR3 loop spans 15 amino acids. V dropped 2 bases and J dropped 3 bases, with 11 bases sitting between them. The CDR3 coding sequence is TGTGCCAGCAGCTTACACGAGTTTAACTACAATGAGCAGTTCTTC. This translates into CASSLHEFNYNEQFF.

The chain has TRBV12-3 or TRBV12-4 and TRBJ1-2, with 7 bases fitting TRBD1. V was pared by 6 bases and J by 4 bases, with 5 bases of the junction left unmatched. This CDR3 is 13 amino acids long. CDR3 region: CASSLQGPYGYTF. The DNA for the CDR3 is TGTGCCAGCAGCCTACAGGGGCCCTATGGCTACACCTTC.

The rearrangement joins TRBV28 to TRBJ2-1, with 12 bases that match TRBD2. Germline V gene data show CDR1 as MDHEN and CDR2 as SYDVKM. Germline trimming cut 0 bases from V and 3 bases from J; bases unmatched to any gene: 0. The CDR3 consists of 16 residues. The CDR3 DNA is TGTGCCAGCAGTTTATGGACTAGCGGGAGCTACAATGAGCAGTTCTTC. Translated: CASSLWTSGSYNEQFF. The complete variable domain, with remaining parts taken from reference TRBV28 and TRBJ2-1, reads DVKVTQSSRYLVKRTGEKVFLECVQDMDHENMFWYRQDPGLGLRLIYFSYDVKMKEKGDIPEGYSVSREKKERFSLILESASTNQTSMYLCASSLWTSGSYNEQFFGPGTRLTVL.

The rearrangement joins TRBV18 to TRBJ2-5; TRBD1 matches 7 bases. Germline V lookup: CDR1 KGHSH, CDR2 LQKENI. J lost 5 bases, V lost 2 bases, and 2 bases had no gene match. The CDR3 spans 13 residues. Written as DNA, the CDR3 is TGTGCCAGCTCACCAGTCAGGGGGGAGACCCAGTACTTC. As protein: CASSPVRGETQYF.

The CDR3 bases are TGTGCCAGCAGTTTCGACAGGAATCAGCCCCAGCATTTT. Translated, it gives CASSFDRNQPQHF. The J gene is TRBJ1-5, the V gene TRBV5-6; weak D call: TRBD1 (6 bases). Germline CDR1 SGHDT, CDR2 YYEEEE. This CDR3 region has 13 residues. With 5 bases removed from V and 4 bases from J, the gap between germline ends came to 10 bases. Combining the CDR3 with reference TRBV5-6 and TRBJ1-5 gives the whole variable domain DAGVTQSPTHLIKTRGQQVTLRCSPKSGHDTVSWYQQALGQGPQFIFQYYEEEERQRGNFPDRFSGHQFPNYSSELNVNALLLGDSALYLCASSFDRNQPQHFGDGTRLSIL.